What follows describes a single T cell receptor beta chain. CDR1 and CDR2 (germline): KGHDR, SFDVKD. The CDR3 has 15 amino acids. Trimming cost V 4 bases and J 7 bases; bases outside gene matches: 11. The data were taken from a study of control samples from healthy donors and cancer patients. Assay: immunoSEQ multiplex PCR; the TCRdb copy retains only in-frame clones and omits some. The sample shows tens of thousands of clones, 75% to 90% of them seen only once. Sequenced sample: PBMCs. This clonotype originated in a woman between 45 and 65 years old with colorectal cancer. This sequence joins TRBV24-1 and TRBJ1-2, with 7 bases that match TRBD1. The CDR3 nucleotides are TGTGCCACCAGTGAGCGGCGAGGGGGCTGGCTTGGCTACACCTTC. Translation: CATSERRGGWLGYTF.